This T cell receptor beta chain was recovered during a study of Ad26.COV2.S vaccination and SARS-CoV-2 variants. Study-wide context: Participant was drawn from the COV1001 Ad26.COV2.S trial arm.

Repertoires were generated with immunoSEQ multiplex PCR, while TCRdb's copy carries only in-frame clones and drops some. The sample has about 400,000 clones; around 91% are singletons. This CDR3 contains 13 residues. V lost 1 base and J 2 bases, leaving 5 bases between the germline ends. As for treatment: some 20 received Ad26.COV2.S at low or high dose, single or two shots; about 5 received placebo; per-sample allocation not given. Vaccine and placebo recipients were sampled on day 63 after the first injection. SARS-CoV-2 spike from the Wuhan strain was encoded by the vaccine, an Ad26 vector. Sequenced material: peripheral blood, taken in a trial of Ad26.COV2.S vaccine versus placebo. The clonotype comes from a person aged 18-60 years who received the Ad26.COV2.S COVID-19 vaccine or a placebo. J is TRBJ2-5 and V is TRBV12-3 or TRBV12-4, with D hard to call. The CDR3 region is CASSLGGQETQYF. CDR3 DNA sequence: TGTGCCAGCAGTTTAGGGGGACAAGAGACCCAGTACTTC.